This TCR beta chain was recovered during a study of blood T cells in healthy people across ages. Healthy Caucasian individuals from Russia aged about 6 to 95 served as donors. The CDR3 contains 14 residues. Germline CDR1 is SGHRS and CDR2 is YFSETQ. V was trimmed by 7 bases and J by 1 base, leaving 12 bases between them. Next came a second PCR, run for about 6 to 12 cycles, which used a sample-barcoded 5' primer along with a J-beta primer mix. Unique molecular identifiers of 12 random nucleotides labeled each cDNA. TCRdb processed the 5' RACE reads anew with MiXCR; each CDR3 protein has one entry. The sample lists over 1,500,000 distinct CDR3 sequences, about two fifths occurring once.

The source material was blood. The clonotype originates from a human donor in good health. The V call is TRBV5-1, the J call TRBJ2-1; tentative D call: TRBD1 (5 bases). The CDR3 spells CASGTQGSYNEQFF. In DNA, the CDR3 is TGCGCCAGCGGAACGCAGGGTTCCTACAATGAGCAGTTCTTC.